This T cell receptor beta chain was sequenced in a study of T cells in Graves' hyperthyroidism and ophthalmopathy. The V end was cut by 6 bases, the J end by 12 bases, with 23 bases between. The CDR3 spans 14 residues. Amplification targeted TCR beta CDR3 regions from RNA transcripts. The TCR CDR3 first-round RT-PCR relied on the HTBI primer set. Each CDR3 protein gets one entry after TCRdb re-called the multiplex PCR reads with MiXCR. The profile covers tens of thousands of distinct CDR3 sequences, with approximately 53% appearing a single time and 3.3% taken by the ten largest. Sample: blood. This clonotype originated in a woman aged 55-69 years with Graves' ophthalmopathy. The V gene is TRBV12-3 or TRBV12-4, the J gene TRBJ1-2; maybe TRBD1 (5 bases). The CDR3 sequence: CASREVGGAGGNTF. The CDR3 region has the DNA TGTGCCAGCAGGGAAGTTGGAGGGGCGGGAGGCAACACCTTC.